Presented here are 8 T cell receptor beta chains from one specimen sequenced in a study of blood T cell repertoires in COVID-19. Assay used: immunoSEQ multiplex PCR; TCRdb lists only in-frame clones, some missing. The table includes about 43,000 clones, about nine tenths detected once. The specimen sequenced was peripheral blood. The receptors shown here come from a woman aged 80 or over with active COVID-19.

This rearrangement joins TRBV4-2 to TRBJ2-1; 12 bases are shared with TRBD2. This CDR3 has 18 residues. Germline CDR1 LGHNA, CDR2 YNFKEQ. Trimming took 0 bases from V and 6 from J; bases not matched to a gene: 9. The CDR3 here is CASSQDPLGLAGSNEQFF. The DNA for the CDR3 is TGTGCCAGCAGCCAAGATCCTCTCGGACTAGCGGGGAGCAATGAGCAGTTCTTC.

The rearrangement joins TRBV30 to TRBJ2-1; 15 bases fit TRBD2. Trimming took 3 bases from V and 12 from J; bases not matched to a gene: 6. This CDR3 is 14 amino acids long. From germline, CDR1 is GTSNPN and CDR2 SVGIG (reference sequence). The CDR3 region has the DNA TGTGCCTGGAGCGCCGGGACTAGCGGGGGGCCGCAGTTCTTC. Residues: CAWSAGTSGGPQFF.

The CDR3 DNA reads as TGTGCCAGCAGCCTGGACTTGAACACTGAAGCTTTCTTT. Residues: CASSLDLNTEAFF. The genes are TRBV5-6 and TRBJ1-1; D not certain. The CDR3 is made up of 13 amino acids. The V and J ends lost 4 bases and 0 bases respectively, with 7 bases between them. Germline lookup yields CDR1 SGHDT and CDR2 YYEEEE.

CDR3 protein: CASRLDRGYSGELFF. Written as DNA, the CDR3 is TGTGCCAGCAGACTTGACAGGGGTTATTCCGGGGAGCTGTTTTTT. The chain carries TRBV6-5 and TRBJ2-2; 8 bases fit TRBD1. Germline CDR1 reads MNHEY; CDR2 reads SVGAGI. V shed 6 bases and J 6 bases; nucleotides not matched to a gene: 9. The CDR3 consists of 15 residues.

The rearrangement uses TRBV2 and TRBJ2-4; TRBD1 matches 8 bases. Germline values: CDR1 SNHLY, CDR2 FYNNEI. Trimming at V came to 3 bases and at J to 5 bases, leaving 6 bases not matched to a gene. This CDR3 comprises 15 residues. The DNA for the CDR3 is TGTGCCAGCAGTGACCTAGGGACAGGTGAAAACATTCAGTACTTC. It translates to CASSDLGTGENIQYF.

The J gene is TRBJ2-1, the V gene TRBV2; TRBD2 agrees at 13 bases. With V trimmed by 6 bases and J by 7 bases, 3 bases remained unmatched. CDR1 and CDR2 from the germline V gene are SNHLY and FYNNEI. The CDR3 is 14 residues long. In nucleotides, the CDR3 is TGTGCCAGCAGGTTACTAGCGGGGGGGAATGAGCAGTTCTTC. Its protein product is CASRLLAGGNEQFF.

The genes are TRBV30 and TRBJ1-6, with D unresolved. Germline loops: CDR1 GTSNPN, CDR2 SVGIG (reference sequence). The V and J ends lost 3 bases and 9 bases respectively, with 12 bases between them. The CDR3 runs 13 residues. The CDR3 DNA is TGTGCCTGGAGGTCGGCGGGAGGTTCACCCCTCCACTTT. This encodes CAWRSAGGSPLHF.

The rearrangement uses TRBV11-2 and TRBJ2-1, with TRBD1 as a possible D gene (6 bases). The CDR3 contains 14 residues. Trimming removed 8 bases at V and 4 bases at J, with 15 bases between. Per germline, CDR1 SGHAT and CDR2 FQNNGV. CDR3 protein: CASLLDRRYNEQFF. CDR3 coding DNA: TGTGCCAGCCTCCTGGACAGACGTTACAATGAGCAGTTCTTC.